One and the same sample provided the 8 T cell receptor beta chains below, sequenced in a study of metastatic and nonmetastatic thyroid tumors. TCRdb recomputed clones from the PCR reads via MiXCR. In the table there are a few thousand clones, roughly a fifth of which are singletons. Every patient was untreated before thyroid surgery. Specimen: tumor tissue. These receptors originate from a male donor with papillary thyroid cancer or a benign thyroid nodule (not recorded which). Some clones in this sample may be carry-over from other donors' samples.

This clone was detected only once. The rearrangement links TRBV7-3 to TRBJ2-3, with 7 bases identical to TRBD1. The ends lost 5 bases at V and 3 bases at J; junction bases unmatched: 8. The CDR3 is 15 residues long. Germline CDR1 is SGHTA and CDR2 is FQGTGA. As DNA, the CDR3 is TGTGCCAGCAGCGCGACAGGGTTCGGGACAGATACGCAGTATTTT. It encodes CASSATGFGTDTQYF.

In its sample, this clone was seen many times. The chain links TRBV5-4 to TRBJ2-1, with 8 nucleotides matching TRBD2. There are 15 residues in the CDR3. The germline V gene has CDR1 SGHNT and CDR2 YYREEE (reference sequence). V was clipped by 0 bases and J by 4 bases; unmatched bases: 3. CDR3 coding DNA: TGTGCCAGCAGCTTGGGCGGGACTAGGTACAATGAGCAGTTCTTC. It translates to CASSLGGTRYNEQFF.

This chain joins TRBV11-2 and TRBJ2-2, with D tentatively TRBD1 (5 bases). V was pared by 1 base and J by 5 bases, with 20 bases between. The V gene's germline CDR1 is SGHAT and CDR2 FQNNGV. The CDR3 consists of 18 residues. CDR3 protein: CASSLGTMLGADTGELFF. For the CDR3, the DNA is TGTGCCAGCAGCTTAGGCACCATGTTAGGGGCAGATACCGGGGAGCTGTTTTTT.

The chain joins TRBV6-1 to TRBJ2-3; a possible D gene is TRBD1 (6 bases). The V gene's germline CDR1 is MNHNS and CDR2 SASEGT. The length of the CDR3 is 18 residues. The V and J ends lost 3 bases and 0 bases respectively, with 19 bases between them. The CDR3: CASSDGARGWTSTDTQYF. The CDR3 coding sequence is TGTGCCAGCAGTGATGGTGCGAGGGGGTGGACTAGCACAGATACGCAGTATTTT.

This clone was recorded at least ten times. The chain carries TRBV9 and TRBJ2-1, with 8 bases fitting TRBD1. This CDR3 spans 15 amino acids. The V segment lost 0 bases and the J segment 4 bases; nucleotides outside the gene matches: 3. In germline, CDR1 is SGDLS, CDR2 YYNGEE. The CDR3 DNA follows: TGTGCCAGCAGCGTAGGGACAGGGATGTACAATGAGCAGTTCTTC. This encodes CASSVGTGMYNEQFF.

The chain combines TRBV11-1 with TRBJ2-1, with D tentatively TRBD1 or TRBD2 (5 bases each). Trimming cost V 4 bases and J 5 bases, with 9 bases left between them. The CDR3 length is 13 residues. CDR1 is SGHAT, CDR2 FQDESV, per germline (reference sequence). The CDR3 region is CASSSGPNNEQFF. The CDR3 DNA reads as TGTGCCAGCAGCTCGGGACCAAACAATGAGCAGTTCTTC.

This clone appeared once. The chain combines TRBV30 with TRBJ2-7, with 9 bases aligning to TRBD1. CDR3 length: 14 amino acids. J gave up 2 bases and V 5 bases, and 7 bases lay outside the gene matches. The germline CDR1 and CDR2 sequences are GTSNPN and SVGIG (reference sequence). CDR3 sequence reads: CAWDPGQGPYEQYF. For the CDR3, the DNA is TGTGCCTGGGATCCGGGACAGGGACCCTACGAGCAGTACTTC.

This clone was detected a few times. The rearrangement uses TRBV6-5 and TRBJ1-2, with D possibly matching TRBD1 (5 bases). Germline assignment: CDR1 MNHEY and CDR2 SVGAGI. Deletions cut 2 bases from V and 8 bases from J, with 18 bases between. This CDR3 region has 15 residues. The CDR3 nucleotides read TGTGCCAGCAGTTACACTAGGACACATATTCAGGGCTACACCTTC. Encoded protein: CASSYTRTHIQGYTF.